This is a list of T cell receptor beta chains from one sample in a study of technical replicates of blood from a few donors. The repertoire was sequenced with immunoSEQ multiplex PCR; TCRdb's copy has only in-frame clones and lacks some. The sample carries roughly 12,000 clones, roughly 92% recorded once. The source material was PBMCs. Source of these receptors: a human donor in good health. Each CDR3 is given with its conserved first and last residue. The D gene is left open where the match is weak. Size values are once, few and many counts, or a class for expanded clones, and some rows have none.

clone size: once; V gene: TRBV5-1; D gene: .; J gene: TRBJ1-4; CDR3 DNA: TGCGCCAGCAGCTCCGGGCGGGGTGCAACTAATGAAAAACTGTTTTTT; CDR3 protein: CASSSGRGATNEKLFF
clone size: .; V gene: TRBV6-1; D gene: .; J gene: TRBJ2-7; CDR3 DNA: TGTGCCAGCGGGAGCGGACTGGAACCCGAGCAGTACTTC; CDR3 protein: CASGSGLEPEQYF
clone size: .; V gene: TRBV2; D gene: TRBD2; J gene: TRBJ2-2; CDR3 DNA: TGTGCCAGCAGTACGGGACTAGCGGGGGGCGACACCGGGGAGCTGTTTTTT; CDR3 protein: CASSTGLAGGDTGELFF
clone size: once; V gene: TRBV14; D gene: .; J gene: TRBJ2-1; CDR3 DNA: TGTGCCAGCAGCCTCGGAGTTCAGTTAAAGTACAATGAGCAGTTCTTC; CDR3 protein: CASSLGVQLKYNEQFF
clone size: .; V gene: TRBV21-1; D gene: .; J gene: TRBJ2-2; CDR3 DNA: TGTGCCAGCAGTCGTAAAACCGGGACAGGGGAGTTATGGACCGGGGAGCTGTTTTTT; CDR3 protein: CASSRKTGTGELWTGELFF
clone size: once; V gene: TRBV21-1; D gene: .; J gene: TRBJ2-7; CDR3 DNA: TGTGCCAGCAGCCCTCACCCGGCTAGCGGGAGAGACGAGCAGTACTTC; CDR3 protein: CASSPHPASGRDEQYF
clone size: .; V gene: TRBV4-2; D gene: TRBD2; J gene: TRBJ2-1; CDR3 DNA: TGTGCCAGCAGCCCGATCACTAGCGGGAGAGGCGAGCAGTTCTTC; CDR3 protein: CASSPITSGRGEQFF
clone size: .; V gene: TRBV7-9; D gene: .; J gene: TRBJ2-3; CDR3 DNA: TGTGCCAGCAGCCGCGGCGGCACAGATACGCAGTATTTT; CDR3 protein: CASSRGGTDTQYF
clone size: .; V gene: TRBV19; D gene: .; J gene: TRBJ2-7; CDR3 DNA: TGTGCCAGTAGTATAAGAGGGAACTACGAGCAGTACTTC; CDR3 protein: CASSIRGNYEQYF
clone size: .; V gene: TRBV18; D gene: .; J gene: TRBJ1-4; CDR3 DNA: TGTGCCAGCTCACACGACATGGGTACAACTAATGAAAAACTGTTTTTT; CDR3 protein: CASSHDMGTTNEKLFF
clone size: .; V gene: TRBV28; D gene: TRBD2; J gene: TRBJ2-7; CDR3 DNA: TGTGCCAGCAGAATGACTAGCGGGAGGAACCACGAGCAGTACTTC; CDR3 protein: CASRMTSGRNHEQYF
clone size: .; V gene: TRBV7-6; D gene: TRBD1; J gene: TRBJ2-7; CDR3 DNA: TGTGCCAGCAGCTTACTACAGGGGGCAGGCGAGCAGTACTTC; CDR3 protein: CASSLLQGAGEQYF
clone size: .; V gene: TRBV7-7; D gene: TRBD1; J gene: TRBJ2-1; CDR3 DNA: TGTGCCAGCAGCCTGGGGGACAGGGTCAATGAGCAGTTCTTC; CDR3 protein: CASSLGDRVNEQFF
clone size: .; V gene: TRBV5-1; D gene: TRBD2; J gene: TRBJ2-3; CDR3 DNA: TGCGCCAGCAGCTTGAGGAGCCCGCTAGCGGGGAGCACAGATACGCAGTATTTT; CDR3 protein: CASSLRSPLAGSTDTQYF
clone size: .; V gene: TRBV5-1; D gene: TRBD1; J gene: TRBJ1-1; CDR3 DNA: TGCGCCAGCAGCTTGGCGTTCGGGACAGGGGGCGGTGAAGCTTTCTTT; CDR3 protein: CASSLAFGTGGGEAFF
clone size: .; V gene: TRBV18; D gene: .; J gene: TRBJ2-1; CDR3 DNA: TGTGCCAGCTCCCAAGGACTCAATGAGCAGTTCTTC; CDR3 protein: CASSQGLNEQFF
clone size: .; V gene: TRBV5-1; D gene: TRBD2; J gene: TRBJ2-7; CDR3 DNA: TGCGCCAGCAGCTTAGGGGTAGCGGGAGGTTCCTACGAGCAGTACTTC; CDR3 protein: CASSLGVAGGSYEQYF
clone size: .; V gene: TRBV6-5; D gene: .; J gene: TRBJ1-5; CDR3 DNA: TGTGCCAGCAGTTACTCGAGGGATCAGCCCCAGCATTTT; CDR3 protein: CASSYSRDQPQHF
clone size: once; V gene: TRBV6-5; D gene: .; J gene: TRBJ1-1; CDR3 DNA: TGTGCCAGCAGTTCCTTCTCAGGGGTGGTCACTGAAGCTTTCTTT; CDR3 protein: CASSSFSGVVTEAFF
clone size: few; V gene: TRBV2; D gene: .; J gene: TRBJ2-3; CDR3 DNA: TGTGCCAGCAGTCTAAATCCGGGCACAGATACGCAGTATTTT; CDR3 protein: CASSLNPGTDTQYF
clone size: .; V gene: TRBV30; D gene: TRBD2; J gene: TRBJ2-3; CDR3 DNA: TGTGCCGTGGGACTAGCTGGGGCAGATACGCAGTATTTT; CDR3 protein: CAVGLAGADTQYF
clone size: once; V gene: TRBV30; D gene: TRBD1; J gene: TRBJ1-1; CDR3 DNA: TGTGCCTGGAGTCAGGGGACAGGGGAAGGTGAAGCTTTCTTT; CDR3 protein: CAWSQGTGEGEAFF
clone size: .; V gene: TRBV25-1; D gene: .; J gene: TRBJ1-2; CDR3 DNA: TGTGCCAGCAGTGATAGGAGGGATACTGGCTACACCTTC; CDR3 protein: CASSDRRDTGYTF
clone size: .; V gene: TRBV5-4; D gene: TRBD2; J gene: TRBJ2-7; CDR3 DNA: TGTGCCAGCAGGTCCAGCGGGAGCTCCTACGAGCAGTACTTC; CDR3 protein: CASRSSGSSYEQYF
clone size: .; V gene: TRBV2; D gene: .; J gene: TRBJ2-2; CDR3 DNA: TGTGCCAGCAGGCTAGCGACCACCGGGGAGCTGTTTTTT; CDR3 protein: CASRLATTGELFF
clone size: .; V gene: TRBV19; D gene: TRBD1; J gene: TRBJ1-5; CDR3 DNA: TGTGCCAGTAGTCCACAGGGGGCTCTTCAGCCCCAGCATTTT; CDR3 protein: CASSPQGALQPQHF
clone size: .; V gene: TRBV11-2; D gene: .; J gene: TRBJ2-1; CDR3 DNA: TGTGCCAGCAGCTTACTCAGCGGGGACAACAATGAGCAGTTCTTC; CDR3 protein: CASSLLSGDNNEQFF
clone size: .; V gene: TRBV7-7; D gene: TRBD1; J gene: TRBJ2-5; CDR3 DNA: TGTGCCAGCAGCCCCAACCGACAGGGGCTCAGCGAGACCCAGTACTTC; CDR3 protein: CASSPNRQGLSETQYF
clone size: .; V gene: TRBV5-1; D gene: .; J gene: TRBJ2-7; CDR3 DNA: TGCGCCAGCAGCTTGGAGCACGAGCAGTACTTC; CDR3 protein: CASSLEHEQYF
clone size: .; V gene: TRBV9; D gene: .; J gene: TRBJ1-2; CDR3 DNA: TGTGCCAGCAGCGTAGGCGCAGGGGAGTATGGCTACACCTTC; CDR3 protein: CASSVGAGEYGYTF
clone size: .; V gene: TRBV19; D gene: .; J gene: TRBJ2-7; CDR3 DNA: TGTGCCAGCGCTCGGCAGACTACCTACGAGCAGTACTTC; CDR3 protein: CASARQTTYEQYF
clone size: .; V gene: TRBV4-1; D gene: TRBD1; J gene: TRBJ2-7; CDR3 DNA: TGCGCCAGCAGCCAAGGGACAGGTTTCTCCTACGAGCAGTACTTC; CDR3 protein: CASSQGTGFSYEQYF
clone size: .; V gene: TRBV14; D gene: .; J gene: TRBJ1-3; CDR3 DNA: TGTGCCAGCAGCCGATACAGAAACTCTGGAAACACCATATATTTT; CDR3 protein: CASSRYRNSGNTIYF
clone size: .; V gene: TRBV6-5; D gene: TRBD1; J gene: TRBJ2-7; CDR3 DNA: TGTGCCAGCAGTTACTCGAAAGGGGGCCGGGACGAGCAGTACTTC; CDR3 protein: CASSYSKGGRDEQYF
clone size: .; V gene: TRBV5-6; D gene: .; J gene: TRBJ1-3; CDR3 DNA: TGTGCCAGCAGCCTTTTAAACACCATATATTTT; CDR3 protein: CASSLLNTIYF
clone size: .; V gene: TRBV4-1; D gene: .; J gene: TRBJ2-7; CDR3 DNA: TGCGCCAGCAGCCAAGATAGACTAGAAAGTGTCGAGCAGTACTTC; CDR3 protein: CASSQDRLESVEQYF
clone size: .; V gene: TRBV6-6; D gene: .; J gene: TRBJ2-5; CDR3 DNA: TGTGCCAGCAGTTACTCTGCGGCAGCCCAAGAGACCCAGTACTTC; CDR3 protein: CASSYSAAAQETQYF
clone size: .; V gene: TRBV4-1; D gene: TRBD2; J gene: TRBJ2-1; CDR3 DNA: TGCGCCAGCAGCCAAGATTTAGGGACTAGCGGGAAAGATGAGCAGTTCTTC; CDR3 protein: CASSQDLGTSGKDEQFF
clone size: once; V gene: TRBV27; D gene: TRBD1; J gene: TRBJ1-2; CDR3 DNA: TGTGCCAGCAGTGGCCTGGGACAGGGGAACTATGGCTACACCTTC; CDR3 protein: CASSGLGQGNYGYTF
clone size: .; V gene: TRBV18; D gene: TRBD1; J gene: TRBJ1-1; CDR3 DNA: TGTGCCAGCTCGGCTCAGGGGGCTAACACTGAAGCTTTCTTT; CDR3 protein: CASSAQGANTEAFF
clone size: .; V gene: TRBV10-2; D gene: .; J gene: TRBJ2-7; CDR3 DNA: TGCGCCAGCAGTGATCAGGTTGCCCGAACCTACGAGCAGTACTTC; CDR3 protein: CASSDQVARTYEQYF
clone size: .; V gene: TRBV7-9; D gene: TRBD2; J gene: TRBJ2-7; CDR3 DNA: TGTGCCAGCAGCCCAACCGGGACTAGCGTCCCAGGGCAGTACTTC; CDR3 protein: CASSPTGTSVPGQYF
clone size: .; V gene: TRBV19; D gene: .; J gene: TRBJ2-7; CDR3 DNA: TGTGCCAGTAGTATAACCGGGTACTACGAGCAGTACTTC; CDR3 protein: CASSITGYYEQYF
clone size: .; V gene: TRBV7-3; D gene: TRBD1; J gene: TRBJ2-3; CDR3 DNA: TGTGCCAGCGGGACAGGGTCCACAGATACGCAGTATTTT; CDR3 protein: CASGTGSTDTQYF
clone size: .; V gene: TRBV4-2; D gene: .; J gene: TRBJ2-5; CDR3 DNA: TGTGCCAGCAGCCAAGTGGTTGGGGGGAGCGAGACCCAGTACTTC; CDR3 protein: CASSQVVGGSETQYF
clone size: .; V gene: TRBV6-6; D gene: .; J gene: TRBJ2-2; CDR3 DNA: TGTGCCAGCAGTTACTCCATTAACACCGGGGAGCTGTTTTTT; CDR3 protein: CASSYSINTGELFF
clone size: .; V gene: TRBV2; D gene: .; J gene: TRBJ2-2; CDR3 DNA: TGTGCCAGCACCCAGACTCGGAACACCGGGGAGCTGTTTTTT; CDR3 protein: CASTQTRNTGELFF
clone size: .; V gene: TRBV30; D gene: .; J gene: TRBJ1-1; CDR3 DNA: TGTGCCCAAAAAGAGTTTAAGGCTAGTGAAGCTTTCTTT; CDR3 protein: CAQKEFKASEAFF
clone size: .; V gene: TRBV11-3; D gene: TRBD2; J gene: TRBJ2-1; CDR3 DNA: TGTGCCAGCAGCTTAGGGGCTAGCGGGAGTACCAACGAGCAGTTCTTC; CDR3 protein: CASSLGASGSTNEQFF
clone size: .; V gene: TRBV5-1; D gene: .; J gene: TRBJ1-1; CDR3 DNA: TGCGCCAGCTCGCGGGACCCCAGTCACACTGAAGCTTTCTTT; CDR3 protein: CASSRDPSHTEAFF
clone size: .; V gene: TRBV6-4; D gene: TRBD2; J gene: TRBJ2-7; CDR3 DNA: TGTGCCAGCAGTGACTTTCCTAGCGGAGCTAGCTACGAGCAGTACTTC; CDR3 protein: CASSDFPSGASYEQYF
clone size: .; V gene: TRBV28; D gene: TRBD1; J gene: TRBJ1-4; CDR3 DNA: TGTGCCATAAGTCGGGACAGGGCCTCAACTAATGAAAAACTGTTTTTT; CDR3 protein: CAISRDRASTNEKLFF
clone size: .; V gene: TRBV29-1; D gene: TRBD2; J gene: TRBJ2-1; CDR3 DNA: TGCAGCGTCCAAGGACTAGGTAGGACCGATTCCTACAATGAGCAGTTCTTC; CDR3 protein: CSVQGLGRTDSYNEQFF
clone size: .; V gene: TRBV2; D gene: .; J gene: TRBJ2-6; CDR3 DNA: TGTGCCAGCAGTCCCCGACAGGGACTGCCTGGGGCCAACGTCCTGACTTTC; CDR3 protein: CASSPRQGLPGANVLTF